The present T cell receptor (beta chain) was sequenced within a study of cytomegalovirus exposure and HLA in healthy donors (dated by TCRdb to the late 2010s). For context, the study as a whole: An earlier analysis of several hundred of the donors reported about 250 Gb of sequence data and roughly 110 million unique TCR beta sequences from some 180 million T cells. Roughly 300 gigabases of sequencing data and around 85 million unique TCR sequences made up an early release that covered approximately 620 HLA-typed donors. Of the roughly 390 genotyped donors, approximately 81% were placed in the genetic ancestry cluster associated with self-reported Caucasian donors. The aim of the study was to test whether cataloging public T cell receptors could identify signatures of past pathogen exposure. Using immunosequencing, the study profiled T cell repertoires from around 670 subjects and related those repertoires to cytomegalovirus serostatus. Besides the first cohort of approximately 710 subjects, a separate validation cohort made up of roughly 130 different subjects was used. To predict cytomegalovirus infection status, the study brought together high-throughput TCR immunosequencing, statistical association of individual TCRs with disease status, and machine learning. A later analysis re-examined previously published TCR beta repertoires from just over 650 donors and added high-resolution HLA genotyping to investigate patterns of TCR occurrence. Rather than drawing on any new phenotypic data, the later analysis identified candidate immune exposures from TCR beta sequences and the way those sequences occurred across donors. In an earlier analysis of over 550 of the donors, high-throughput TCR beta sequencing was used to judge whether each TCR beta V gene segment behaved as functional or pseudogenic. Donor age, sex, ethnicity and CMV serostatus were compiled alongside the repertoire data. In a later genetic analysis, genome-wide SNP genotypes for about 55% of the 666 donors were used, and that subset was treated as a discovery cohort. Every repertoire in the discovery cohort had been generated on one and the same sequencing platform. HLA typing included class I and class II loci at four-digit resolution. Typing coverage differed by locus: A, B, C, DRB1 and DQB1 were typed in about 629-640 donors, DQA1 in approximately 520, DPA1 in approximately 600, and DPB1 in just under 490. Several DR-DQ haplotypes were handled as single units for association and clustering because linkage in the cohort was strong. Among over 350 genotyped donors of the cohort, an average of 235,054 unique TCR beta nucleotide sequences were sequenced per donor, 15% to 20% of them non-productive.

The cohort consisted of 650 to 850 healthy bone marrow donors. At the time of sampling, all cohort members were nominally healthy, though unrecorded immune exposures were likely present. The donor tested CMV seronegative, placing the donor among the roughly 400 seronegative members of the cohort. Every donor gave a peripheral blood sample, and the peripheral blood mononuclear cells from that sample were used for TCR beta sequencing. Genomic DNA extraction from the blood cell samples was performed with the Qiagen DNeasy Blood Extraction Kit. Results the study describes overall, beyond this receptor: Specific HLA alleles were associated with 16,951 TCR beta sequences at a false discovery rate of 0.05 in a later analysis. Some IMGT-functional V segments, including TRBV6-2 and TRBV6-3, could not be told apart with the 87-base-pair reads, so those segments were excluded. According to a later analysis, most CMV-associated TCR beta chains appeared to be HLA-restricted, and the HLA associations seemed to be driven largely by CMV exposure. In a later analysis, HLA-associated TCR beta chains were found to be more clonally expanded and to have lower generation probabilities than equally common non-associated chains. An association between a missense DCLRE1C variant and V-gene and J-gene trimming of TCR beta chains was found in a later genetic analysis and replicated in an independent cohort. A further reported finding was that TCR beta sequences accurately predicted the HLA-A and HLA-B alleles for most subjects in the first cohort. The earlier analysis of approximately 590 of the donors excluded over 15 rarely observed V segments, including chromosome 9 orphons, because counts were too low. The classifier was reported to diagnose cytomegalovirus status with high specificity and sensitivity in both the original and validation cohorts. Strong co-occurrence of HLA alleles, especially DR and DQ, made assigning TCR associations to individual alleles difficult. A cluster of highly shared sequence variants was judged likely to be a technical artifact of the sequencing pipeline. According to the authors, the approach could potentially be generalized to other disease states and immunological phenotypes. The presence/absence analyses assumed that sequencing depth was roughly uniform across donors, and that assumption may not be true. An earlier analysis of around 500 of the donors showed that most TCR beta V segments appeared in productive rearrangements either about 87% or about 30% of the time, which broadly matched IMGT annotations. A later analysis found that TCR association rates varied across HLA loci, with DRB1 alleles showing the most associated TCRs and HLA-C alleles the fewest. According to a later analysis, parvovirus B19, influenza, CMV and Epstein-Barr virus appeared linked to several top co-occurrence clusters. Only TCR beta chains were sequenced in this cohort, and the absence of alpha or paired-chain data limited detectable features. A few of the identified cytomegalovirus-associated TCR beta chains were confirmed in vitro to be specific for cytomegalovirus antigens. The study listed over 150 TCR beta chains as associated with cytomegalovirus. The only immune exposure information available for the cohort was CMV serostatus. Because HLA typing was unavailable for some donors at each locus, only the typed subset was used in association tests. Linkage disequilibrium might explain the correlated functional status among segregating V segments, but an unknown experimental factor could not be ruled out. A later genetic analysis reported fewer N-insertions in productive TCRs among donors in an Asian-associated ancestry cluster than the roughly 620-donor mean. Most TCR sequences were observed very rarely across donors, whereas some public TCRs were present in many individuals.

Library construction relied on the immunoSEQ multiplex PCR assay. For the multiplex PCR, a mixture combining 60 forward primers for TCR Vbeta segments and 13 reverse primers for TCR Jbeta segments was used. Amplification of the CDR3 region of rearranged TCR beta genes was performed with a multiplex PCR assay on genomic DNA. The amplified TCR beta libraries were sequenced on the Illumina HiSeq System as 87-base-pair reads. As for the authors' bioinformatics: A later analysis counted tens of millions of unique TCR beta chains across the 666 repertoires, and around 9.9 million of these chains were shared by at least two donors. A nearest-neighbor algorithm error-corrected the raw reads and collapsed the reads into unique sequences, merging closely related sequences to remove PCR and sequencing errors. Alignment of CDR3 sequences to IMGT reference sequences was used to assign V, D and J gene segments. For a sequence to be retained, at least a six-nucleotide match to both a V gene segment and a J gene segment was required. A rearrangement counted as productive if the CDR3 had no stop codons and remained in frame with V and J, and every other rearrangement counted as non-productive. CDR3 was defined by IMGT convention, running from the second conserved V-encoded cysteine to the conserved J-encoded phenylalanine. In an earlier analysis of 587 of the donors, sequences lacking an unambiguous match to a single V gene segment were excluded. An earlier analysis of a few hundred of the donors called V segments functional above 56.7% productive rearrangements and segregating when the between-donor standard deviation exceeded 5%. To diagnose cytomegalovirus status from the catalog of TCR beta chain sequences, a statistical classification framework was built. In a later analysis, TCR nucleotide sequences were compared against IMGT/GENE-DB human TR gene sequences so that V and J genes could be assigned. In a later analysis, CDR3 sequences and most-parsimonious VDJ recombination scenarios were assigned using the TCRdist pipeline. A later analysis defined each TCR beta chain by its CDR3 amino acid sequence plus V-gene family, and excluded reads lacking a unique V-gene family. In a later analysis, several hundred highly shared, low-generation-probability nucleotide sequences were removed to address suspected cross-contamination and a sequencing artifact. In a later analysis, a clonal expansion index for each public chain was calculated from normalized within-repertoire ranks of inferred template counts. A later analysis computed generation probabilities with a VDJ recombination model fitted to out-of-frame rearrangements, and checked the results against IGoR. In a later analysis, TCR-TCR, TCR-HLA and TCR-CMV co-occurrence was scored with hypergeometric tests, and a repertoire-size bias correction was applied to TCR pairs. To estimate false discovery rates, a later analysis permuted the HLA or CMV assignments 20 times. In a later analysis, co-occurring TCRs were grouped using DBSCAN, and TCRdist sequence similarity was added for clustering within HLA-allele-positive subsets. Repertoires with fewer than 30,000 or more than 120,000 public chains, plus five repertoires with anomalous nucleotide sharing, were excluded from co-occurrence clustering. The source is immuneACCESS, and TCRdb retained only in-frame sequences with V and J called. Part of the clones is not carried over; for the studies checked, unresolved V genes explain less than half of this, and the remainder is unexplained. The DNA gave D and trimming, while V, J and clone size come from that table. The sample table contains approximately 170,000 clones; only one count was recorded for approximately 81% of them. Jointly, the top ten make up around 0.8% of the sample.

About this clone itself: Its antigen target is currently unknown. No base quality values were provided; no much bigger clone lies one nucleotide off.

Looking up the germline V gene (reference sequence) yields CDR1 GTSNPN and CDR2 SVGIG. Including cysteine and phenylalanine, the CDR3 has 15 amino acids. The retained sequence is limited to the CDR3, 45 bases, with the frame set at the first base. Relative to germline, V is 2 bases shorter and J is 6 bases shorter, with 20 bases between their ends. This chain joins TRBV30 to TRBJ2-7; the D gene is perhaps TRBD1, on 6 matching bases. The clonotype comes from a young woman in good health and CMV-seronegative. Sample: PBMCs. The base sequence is TGTGCCTGGAGTCCGCTGAAGGACAGTATTCGCGAGCAGTACTTC. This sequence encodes CAWSPLKDSIREQYF.